A selection of T cell receptor beta chains follows, all from one sample in a study of breast tumors, draining lymph nodes, adjacent tissues. TCRdb reanalysed the multiplex PCR reads using MiXCR and keeps one entry per CDR3 protein. The repertoire has about 47,000 distinct CDR3 sequences, 23% of them found once; the top ten carry 6.5% to 8%. Specimen: breast tumor tissue. The receptors stem from a female donor with breast cancer. Some clones in this sample may be carry-over from other donors' samples. Each CDR3 is given with its conserved first and last residue. The D gene is left open where the match is weak. Only some rows state a clone size, as once, few, many or a class for expanded clones.

TRBV7-9,many,TRBD2,TRBJ2-7,TGTGCCAGCAGCTTATCAGCGGGAGTTCACGAGCAGTACTTC,CASSLSAGVHEQYF
TRBV3-1,-,-,TRBJ1-3,TGTGCCAGCAGCAAAAACAGGGACTCTGGAAACACCATATATTTT,CASSKNRDSGNTIYF
TRBV20-1,-,TRBD2,TRBJ2-5,TGCAGTGCTGCCCCGGGGGGTAGGCAAGAGACCCAGTACTTC,CSAAPGGRQETQYF
TRBV19,many,-,TRBJ2-1,TGTGCCACCAATGACCCAGTGCGGTACAATGAGCAGTTCTTC,CATNDPVRYNEQFF
TRBV7-9,many,-,TRBJ1-3,TGTGCCAGCAGCTTAATTTTTCCGTCTGGAAACACCATATATTTT,CASSLIFPSGNTIYF
TRBV5-1,-,-,TRBJ2-5,TGCGCCAGCAGCGCGGCCGGGCTGATCCAAGAGACCCAGTACTTC,CASSAAGLIQETQYF
TRBV12-3/TRBV12-4,many,-,TRBJ2-7,TGTGCCAGCAGTTTAGGCGGACAGCGCTTCTCCTACGAGCAGTACTTC,CASSLGGQRFSYEQYF
TRBV19,few,-,TRBJ1-4,TGTGCCAGTAGTATTACGGCCGATGAAAAACTGTTTTTT,CASSITADEKLFF
TRBV10-1,many,-,TRBJ2-2,TGCGCCAGCAGTGAGTCTCCTCTATCTCCCCCGAACACCGGGGAGCTGTTTTTT,CASSESPLSPPNTGELFF
TRBV29-1,many,TRBD1,TRBJ2-7,TGCAGCGCGCACGGACAGGGGGCGTTCTCCTACGAGCAGTACTTC,CSAHGQGAFSYEQYF
TRBV6-6,many,-,TRBJ1-2,TGTGCCAGCACTCGACAGGATGGCTACACCTTC,CASTRQDGYTF
TRBV30,few,-,TRBJ2-2,TGTGCCTGGAGTGGGGGGTTGGGCACCGGGGAGCTGTTTTTT,CAWSGGLGTGELFF
TRBV9,many,-,TRBJ1-4,TGTGCCAGCAGCGTAGGGCAGGGTCCTAATGAAAAACTGTTTTTT,CASSVGQGPNEKLFF
TRBV7-2,many,-,TRBJ2-7,TGTGCCAGCAGCCCTATTGCGGGGTCCGCCTACGAGCAGTACTTC,CASSPIAGSAYEQYF
TRBV7-3,once,-,TRBJ2-3,TGTGCCAGCAGCTTAACCCCGGGAACTACAGATACGCAGTATTTT,CASSLTPGTTDTQYF
TRBV28,-,-,TRBJ1-1,TGTGCCAGCAGTTTGGCCGAATTGAACACTGAAGCTTTCTTT,CASSLAELNTEAFF
TRBV7-2,many,TRBD2,TRBJ2-1,TGTGCCAGCAGCTTAGTCGGTGGTGTGCTAGCGGGAGGGGATGAGCAGTTCTTC,CASSLVGGVLAGGDEQFF
TRBV27,-,-,TRBJ1-6,TGTGCCAGCAATATACTTTGGGGGGGGAATTCACCCCTCCACTTT,CASNILWGGNSPLHF
TRBV13,-,TRBD2,TRBJ2-1,TGTGCCAGCGGCGCCCTACGCGCTAGCGGCCTTTATAATGAGCAGTTCTTC,CASGALRASGLYNEQFF
TRBV12-3/TRBV12-4,many,-,TRBJ1-6,TGTGCCAGCAGTTATGGGACACTTAATTCACCCCTCCACTTT,CASSYGTLNSPLHF
TRBV29-1,many,TRBD1,TRBJ1-4,TGCAGCGTGGGGGGACAGGGAAGGCAGGAAAAACTGTTTTTT,CSVGGQGRQEKLFF
TRBV28,few,TRBD2,TRBJ2-3,TGTGCCAGCAGGAAGCGGGAGTGGCTAGATACGCAGTATTTT,CASRKREWLDTQYF
TRBV19,-,-,TRBJ1-6,TGTGCCAGTAGTTTCGGCCATTCACCCCTCCACTTT,CASSFGHSPLHF
TRBV6-6,few,TRBD1,TRBJ2-5,TGTGCCAGCAGTTACACACTGGGGACAGGAGAGACCCAGTACTTC,CASSYTLGTGETQYF
TRBV7-9,many,-,TRBJ1-2,TGTGCCAGCAGCCGTAGGGGAGGCTACACCTTC,CASSRRGGYTF
TRBV28,-,-,TRBJ2-3,TGTGCCAGCAGTCCAAGGGCTAGCACAGATACGCAGTATTTT,CASSPRASTDTQYF
TRBV6-1,many,TRBD1,TRBJ2-3,TGTGCCAGCGGTGACAGGGTAGCAGATACGCAGTATTTT,CASGDRVADTQYF
TRBV2,-,-,TRBJ1-4,TGTGCCAGCACCAGGGGCGAAAAACTGTTTTTT,CASTRGEKLFF
TRBV2,many,-,TRBJ2-5,TGTGCCAGCAGTGAAACAGGGCAAGAGACCCAGTACTTC,CASSETGQETQYF
TRBV9,many,TRBD1,TRBJ1-2,TGTGCCAGCAGCCCCCTGACGACAGGGCGGGGTGGCTACACCTTC,CASSPLTTGRGGYTF
TRBV20-1,-,TRBD2,TRBJ2-7,TGCAGTGCTAGAGATGGTGGCGGGAGAGGTGGGTACGAGCAGTACTTC,CSARDGGGRGGYEQYF
TRBV6-1,many,-,TRBJ1-2,TGTGCCAGCAGTGTTTATTCGAGCTACACCTTC,CASSVYSSYTF
TRBV5-1,many,TRBD2,TRBJ2-5,TGCGCCAGCAGAGGTAGCGGGAGAAAAGAGACCCAGTACTTC,CASRGSGRKETQYF
TRBV5-1,many,-,TRBJ1-4,TGCGCCAGCAGCTTGGAGAGGGGTCGGAATGAAAAACTGTTTTTT,CASSLERGRNEKLFF
TRBV5-1,medium-sized,-,TRBJ1-3,TGCGCCAGCAGCCAAGGGGGGGCACTCACTGGAAACACCATATATTTT,CASSQGGALTGNTIYF
TRBV5-5,medium-sized,-,TRBJ1-2,TGTGCCAGCAGCCCCGGGACGAACTATGGCTACACCTTC,CASSPGTNYGYTF
TRBV20-1,many,TRBD1,TRBJ2-5,TGCAGTGCTAACCCGGACAGGGCCTACCAAGAGACCCAGTACTTC,CSANPDRAYQETQYF
TRBV3-1,many,-,TRBJ2-7,TGTGCCAGCAGCCAAGATGACAGGAACGAGCAGTACTTC,CASSQDDRNEQYF
TRBV10-3,-,-,TRBJ2-6,TGTGCCATCAGGCCGTCCTCTGGGGCCAACGTCCTGACTTTC,CAIRPSSGANVLTF
TRBV29-1,-,-,TRBJ2-7,TGCAGCGCCCTAAAGGTCTGGGGCGAGCAGTACTTC,CSALKVWGEQYF
TRBV28,-,-,TRBJ1-2,TGTGCCAGCAGAACCCCTAAGGGTGGCTACACCTTC,CASRTPKGGYTF
TRBV10-3,many,-,TRBJ2-3,TGTGCCATCAGTGAGGAGGGCCTTGGAGATACGCAGTATTTT,CAISEEGLGDTQYF
TRBV7-9,few,-,TRBJ2-5,TGTGCCAGCAGCCCCGGCGGGTTGGAGACCCAGTACTTC,CASSPGGLETQYF
TRBV18,many,-,TRBJ2-7,TGTGCCAGCTCACCACGGCAGAGCTCCTACGAGCAGTACTTC,CASSPRQSSYEQYF
TRBV29-1,many,-,TRBJ2-3,TGCAGCGTTGAATTCCACCACACAGATACGCAGTATTTT,CSVEFHHTDTQYF
TRBV20-1,many,-,TRBJ2-7,TGCAGTGCGAGAGCGGCGCAGGGAGGATTCTACGAGCAGTACTTC,CSARAAQGGFYEQYF
TRBV20-1,-,TRBD1,TRBJ1-4,TGCAGTGCCGGCCGACAGGGAGGTGAAAAACTGTTTTTT,CSAGRQGGEKLFF
TRBV11-2,many,-,TRBJ2-5,TGTGCCAGCAGCTTAGATCGAGGGCAGTGGGAGACCCAGTACTTC,CASSLDRGQWETQYF
TRBV7-2,many,-,TRBJ1-3,TGTGCCAGCAGCTTAGATTTAACAGTTGGAAACACCATATATTTT,CASSLDLTVGNTIYF
TRBV7-8,many,-,TRBJ2-5,TGTGCCAGCAGCTTAGCGCGGGGGGGACAGGGGATGGAGACCCAGTACTTC,CASSLARGGQGMETQYF
TRBV6-2/TRBV6-3,many,-,TRBJ2-1,TGTGCCAGCAGTCAACTACGAGGGAAGCAGTTCTTC,CASSQLRGKQFF
TRBV19,-,-,TRBJ2-5,TGTGCCAGTAGTGGACAAGGGATTTTCCAAGAGACCCAGTACTTC,CASSGQGIFQETQYF
TRBV20-1,many,-,TRBJ2-1,TGCAGTGCTAGAGAAATGACAGGAGGGGGGAGTGAGCAGTTCTTC,CSAREMTGGGSEQFF
TRBV12-3/TRBV12-4,many,-,TRBJ2-2,TGTGCCAGCAGTTTAGGGGCAGAAACCGGGGAGCTGTTTTTT,CASSLGAETGELFF
TRBV6-5,many,-,TRBJ2-1,TGTGCCACCAGGGGCGAGGGGCTGACGGATGAGCAGTTCTTC,CATRGEGLTDEQFF
TRBV3-1,-,-,TRBJ1-4,TGTGCCAGCAGCCAAGACCCGGGAAACTATAATGAAAAACTGTTTTTT,CASSQDPGNYNEKLFF